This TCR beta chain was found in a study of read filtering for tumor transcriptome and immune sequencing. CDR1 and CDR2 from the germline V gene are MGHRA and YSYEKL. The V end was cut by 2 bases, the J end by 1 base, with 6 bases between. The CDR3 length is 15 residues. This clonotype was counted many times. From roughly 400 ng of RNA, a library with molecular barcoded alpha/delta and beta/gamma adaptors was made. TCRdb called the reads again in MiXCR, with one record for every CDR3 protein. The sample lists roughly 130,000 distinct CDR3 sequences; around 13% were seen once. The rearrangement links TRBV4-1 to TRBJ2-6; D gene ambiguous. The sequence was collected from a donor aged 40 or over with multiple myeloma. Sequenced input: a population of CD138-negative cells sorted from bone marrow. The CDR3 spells CASSQTGSGANVLTF. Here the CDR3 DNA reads TGCGCCAGCAGCCAAACCGGATCTGGGGCCAACGTCCTGACTTTC.